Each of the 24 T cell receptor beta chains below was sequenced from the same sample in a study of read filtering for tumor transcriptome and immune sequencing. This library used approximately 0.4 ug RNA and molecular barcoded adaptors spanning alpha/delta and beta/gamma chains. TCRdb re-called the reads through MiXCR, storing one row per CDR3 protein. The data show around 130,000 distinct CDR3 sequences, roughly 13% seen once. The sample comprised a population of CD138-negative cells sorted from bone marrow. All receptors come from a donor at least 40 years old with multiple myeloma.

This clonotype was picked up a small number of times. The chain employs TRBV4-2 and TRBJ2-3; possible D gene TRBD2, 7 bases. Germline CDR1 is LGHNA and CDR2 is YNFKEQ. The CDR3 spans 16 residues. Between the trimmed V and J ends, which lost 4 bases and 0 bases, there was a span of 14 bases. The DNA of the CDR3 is TGTGCCAGCAGCCCTCCCGGGGGGCAAAGCACAGATACGCAGTATTTT. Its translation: CASSPPGGQSTDTQYF.

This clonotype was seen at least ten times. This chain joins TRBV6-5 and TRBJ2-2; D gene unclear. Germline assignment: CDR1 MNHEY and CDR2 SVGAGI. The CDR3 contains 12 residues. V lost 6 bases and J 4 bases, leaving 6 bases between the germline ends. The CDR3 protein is CASSRPTGELFF. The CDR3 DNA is TGTGCCAGCAGCCGGCCCACCGGGGAGCTGTTTTTT.

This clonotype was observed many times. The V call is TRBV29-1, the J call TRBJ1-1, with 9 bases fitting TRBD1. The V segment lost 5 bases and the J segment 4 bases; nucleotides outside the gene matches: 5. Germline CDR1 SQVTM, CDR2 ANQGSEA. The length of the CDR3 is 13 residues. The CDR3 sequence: CSVLRQGGTEAFF. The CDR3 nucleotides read TGCAGCGTTCTGAGACAGGGGGGCACTGAAGCTTTCTTT.

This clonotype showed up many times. The CDR3: CASSFNRAGYEQYF. The CDR3 DNA follows: TGTGCCAGCAGCTTTAACCGGGCCGGCTACGAGCAGTACTTC. V and J are TRBV7-9 and TRBJ2-7, with D unresolved. The CDR3 runs to 14 residues. Trimming stripped 3 bases from V and 3 bases from J, with 12 bases between. Germline-derived CDR1 and CDR2 are SEHNR and FQNEAQ (reference sequence).

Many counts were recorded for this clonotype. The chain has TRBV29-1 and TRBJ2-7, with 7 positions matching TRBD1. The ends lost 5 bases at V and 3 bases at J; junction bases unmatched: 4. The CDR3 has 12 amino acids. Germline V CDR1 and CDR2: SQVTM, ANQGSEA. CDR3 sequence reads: CSVQRDSYEQYF. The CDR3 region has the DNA TGCAGCGTTCAGAGGGACAGCTACGAGCAGTACTTC.

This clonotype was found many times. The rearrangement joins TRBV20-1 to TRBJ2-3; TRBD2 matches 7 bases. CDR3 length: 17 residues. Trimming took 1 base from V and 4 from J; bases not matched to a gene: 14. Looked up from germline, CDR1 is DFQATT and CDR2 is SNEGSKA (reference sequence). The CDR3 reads CSARAWGGAGDADTQYF. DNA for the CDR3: TGCAGTGCTAGAGCCTGGGGAGGGGCGGGAGACGCAGATACGCAGTATTTT.

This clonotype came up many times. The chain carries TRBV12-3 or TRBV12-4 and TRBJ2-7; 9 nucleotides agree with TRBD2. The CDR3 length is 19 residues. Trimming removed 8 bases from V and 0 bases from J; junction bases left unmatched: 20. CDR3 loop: CASRSKWPPSGTSSYEQYF. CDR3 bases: TGTGCCAGCCGATCCAAGTGGCCCCCTAGCGGGACAAGCTCCTACGAGCAGTACTTC.

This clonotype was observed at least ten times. For the CDR3, the DNA is TGTGCCAGCAGCGTGGCTTATCCGGCTGAGCAGTTCTTC. This translates into CASSVAYPAEQFF. This chain connects TRBV14 to TRBJ2-1; D is uncertain. Germline V gene data show CDR1 as SGHDN and CDR2 as FVKESK. The CDR3 spans 13 residues. V was trimmed by 5 bases and J by 9 bases, leaving 14 bases between them.

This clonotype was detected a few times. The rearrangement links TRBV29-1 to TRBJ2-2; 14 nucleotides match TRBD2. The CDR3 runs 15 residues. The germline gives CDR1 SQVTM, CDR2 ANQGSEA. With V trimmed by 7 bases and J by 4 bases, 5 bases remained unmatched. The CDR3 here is CSGRLAGGLTGELFF. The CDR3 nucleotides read TGCAGCGGTCGACTAGCGGGAGGGCTCACCGGGGAGCTGTTTTTT.

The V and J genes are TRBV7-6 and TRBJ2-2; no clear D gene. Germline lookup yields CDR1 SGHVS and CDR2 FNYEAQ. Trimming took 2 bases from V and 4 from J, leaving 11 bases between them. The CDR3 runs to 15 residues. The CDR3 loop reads CASSLPPPGTGELFF. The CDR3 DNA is TGTGCCAGCAGCTTACCACCCCCGGGCACCGGGGAGCTGTTTTTT.

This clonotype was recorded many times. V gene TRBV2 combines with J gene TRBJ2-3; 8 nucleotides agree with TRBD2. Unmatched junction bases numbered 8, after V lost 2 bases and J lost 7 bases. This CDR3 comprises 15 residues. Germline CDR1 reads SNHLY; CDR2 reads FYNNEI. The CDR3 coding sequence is TGTGCCAGCAGTGAACTAGCGGGCCGGGGAAATACGCAGTATTTT. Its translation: CASSELAGRGNTQYF.

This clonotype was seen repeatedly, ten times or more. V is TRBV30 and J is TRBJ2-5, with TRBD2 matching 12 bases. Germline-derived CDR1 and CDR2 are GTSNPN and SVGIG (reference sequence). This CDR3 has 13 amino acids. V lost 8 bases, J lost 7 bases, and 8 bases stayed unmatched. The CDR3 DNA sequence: TGTGCCAGTTCTAGCGGGAGGGGCGCGACCCAGTACTTC. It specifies CASSSGRGATQYF.

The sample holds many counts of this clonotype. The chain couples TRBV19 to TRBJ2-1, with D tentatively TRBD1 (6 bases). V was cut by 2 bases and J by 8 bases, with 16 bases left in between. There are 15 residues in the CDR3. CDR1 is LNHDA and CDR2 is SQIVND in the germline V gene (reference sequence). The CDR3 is CASSITYRVIYEQFF. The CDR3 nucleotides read TGTGCCAGTAGTATAACTTACAGGGTAATCTATGAGCAGTTCTTC.

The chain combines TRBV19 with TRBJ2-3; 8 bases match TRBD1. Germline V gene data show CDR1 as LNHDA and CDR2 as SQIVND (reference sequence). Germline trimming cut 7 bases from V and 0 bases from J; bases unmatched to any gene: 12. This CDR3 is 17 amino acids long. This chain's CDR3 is CASKIGDRFTSTDTQYF. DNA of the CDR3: TGTGCCAGTAAGATTGGGGACAGGTTTACTAGCACAGATACGCAGTATTTT.

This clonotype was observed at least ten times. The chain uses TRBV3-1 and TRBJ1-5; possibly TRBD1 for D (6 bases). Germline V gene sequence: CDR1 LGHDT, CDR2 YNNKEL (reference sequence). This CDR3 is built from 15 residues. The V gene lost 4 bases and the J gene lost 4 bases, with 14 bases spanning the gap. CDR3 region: CASSLSGALNQPQHF. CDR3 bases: TGTGCCAGCAGCCTCTCAGGGGCGTTAAATCAGCCCCAGCATTTT.

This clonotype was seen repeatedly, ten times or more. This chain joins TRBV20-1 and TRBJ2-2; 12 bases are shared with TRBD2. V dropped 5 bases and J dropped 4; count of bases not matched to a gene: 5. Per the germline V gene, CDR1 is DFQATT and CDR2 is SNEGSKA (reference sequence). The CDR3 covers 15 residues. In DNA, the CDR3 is TGCAGTGCTGTGGGACTAGCGGGTATCACCGGGGAGCTGTTTTTT. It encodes CSAVGLAGITGELFF.

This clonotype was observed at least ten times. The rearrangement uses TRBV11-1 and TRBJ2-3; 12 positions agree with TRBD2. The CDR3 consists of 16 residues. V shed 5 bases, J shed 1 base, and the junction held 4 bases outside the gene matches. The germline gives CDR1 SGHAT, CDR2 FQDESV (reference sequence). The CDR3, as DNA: TGTGCCAGCAGCGCCGGACTAGCGGGACGCACAGATACGCAGTATTTT. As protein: CASSAGLAGRTDTQYF.

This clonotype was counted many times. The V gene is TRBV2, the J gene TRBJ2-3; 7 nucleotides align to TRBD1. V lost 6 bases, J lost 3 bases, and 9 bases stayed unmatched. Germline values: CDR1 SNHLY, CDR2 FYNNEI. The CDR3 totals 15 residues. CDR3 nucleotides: TGTGCCAGCAGGCAACAGGGGTGGAGGACAGATACGCAGTATTTT. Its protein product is CASRQQGWRTDTQYF.

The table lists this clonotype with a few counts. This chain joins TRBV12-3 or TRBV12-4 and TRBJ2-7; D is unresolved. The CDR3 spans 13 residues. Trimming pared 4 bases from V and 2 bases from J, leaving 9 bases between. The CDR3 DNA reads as TGTGCCAGCAGTTCCATCGACGCCTACGAGCAGTACTTC. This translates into CASSSIDAYEQYF.

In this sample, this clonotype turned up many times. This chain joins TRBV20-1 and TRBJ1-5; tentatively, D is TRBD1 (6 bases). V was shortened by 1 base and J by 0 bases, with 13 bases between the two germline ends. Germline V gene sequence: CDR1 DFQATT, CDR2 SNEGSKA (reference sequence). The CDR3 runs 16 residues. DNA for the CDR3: TGCAGTGCTAGAGCAGCAGGGGCCAGTAGCAATCAGCCCCAGCATTTT. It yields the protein CSARAAGASSNQPQHF.

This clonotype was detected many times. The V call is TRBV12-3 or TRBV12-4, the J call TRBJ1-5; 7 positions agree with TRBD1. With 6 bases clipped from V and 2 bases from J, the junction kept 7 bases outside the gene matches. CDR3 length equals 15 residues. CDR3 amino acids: CASRKGAAGNQPQHF. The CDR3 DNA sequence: TGTGCCAGCAGAAAGGGGGCTGCGGGCAATCAGCCCCAGCATTTT.

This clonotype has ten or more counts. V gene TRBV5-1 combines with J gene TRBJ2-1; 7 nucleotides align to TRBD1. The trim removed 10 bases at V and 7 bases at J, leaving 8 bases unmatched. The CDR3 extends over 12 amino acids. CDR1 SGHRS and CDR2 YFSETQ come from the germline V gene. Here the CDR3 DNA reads TGCGCCTCCCGGGACAGCGAGAATGAGCAGTTCTTC. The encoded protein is CASRDSENEQFF.

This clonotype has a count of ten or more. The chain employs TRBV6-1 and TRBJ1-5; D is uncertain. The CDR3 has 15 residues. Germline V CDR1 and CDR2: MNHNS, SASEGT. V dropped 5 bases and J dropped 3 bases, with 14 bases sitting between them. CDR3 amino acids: CASSSGSSNNQPQHF. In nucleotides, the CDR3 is TGTGCCAGCAGTAGCGGGAGCTCCAACAATCAGCCCCAGCATTTT.

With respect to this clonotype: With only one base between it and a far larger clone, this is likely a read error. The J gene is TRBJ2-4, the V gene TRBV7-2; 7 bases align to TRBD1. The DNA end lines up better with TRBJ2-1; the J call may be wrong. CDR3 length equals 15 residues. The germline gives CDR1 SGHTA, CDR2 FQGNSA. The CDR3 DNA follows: TGTGCCAGCAGCTTAGCTAGGGGGCCTTTGAACATTCAGTTCTTC. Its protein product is CASSLARGPLNIQFF.